Presented here are 9 T cell receptor beta chains from one specimen sequenced in a study of regulatory T cells in long-lasting Graves disease. TCR beta libraries were built with iRepertoire HTBI primers and Arm-PCR of CDR3 regions. TCRdb fed the multiplex PCR reads into MiXCR, producing one record per CDR3 protein. The table shows hundreds of thousands of distinct CDR3 sequences, with around 15% occurring only once. Indicated time point: newly diagnosed GD, antithyroid drugs for less than 3 months. Construction of the TCR library relied on RNA isolated from PBMCs. The sequencing here drew on peripheral blood mononuclear cells (PBMCs), taken at new diagnosis, from a patient treated with antithyroid drugs. These receptors were obtained from a female donor with Graves disease.

Worth noting for this clonotype: This likely reflects a read error, since a far larger clone is one base away. The CDR3 coding sequence is TGTGCCAGCAGTTCCAGCGACAGGGCAAGGGCCCTAGCGGCAATGCCCTACGAGCAGTACTTC. Translation gives CASSSSDRARALAAMPYEQYF. The V gene is TRBV7-3, the J gene TRBJ2-7; D is perhaps TRBD1 or TRBD2 (7 bases each). V shed 6 bases and J shed 2 bases, with 35 bases lying between them. Germline CDR1 SGHTA, CDR2 FQGTGA. This CDR3 contains 21 residues.

At least ten counts were recorded for this clonotype. This chain joins TRBV11-1 and TRBJ2-5, with a tentative D call TRBD2 (5 bases). The germline V gene encodes CDR1 SGHAT and CDR2 FQDESV (reference sequence). V dropped 5 bases and J dropped 6 bases, with 13 bases sitting between them. The CDR3 has 13 residues. CDR3 in amino acids: CASSTAVGQTQYF. In nucleotides, the CDR3 is TGTGCCAGCAGCACAGCGGTCGGTCAGACCCAGTACTTC. The full variable domain, in which reference TRBV11-1 and TRBJ2-5 provide the parts outside the CDR3, is EAEVAQSPRYKITEKSQAVAFWCDPISGHATLYWYRQILGQGPELLVQFQDESVVDDSQLPKDRFSAERLKGVDSTLKIQPAELGDSAMYLCASSTAVGQTQYFGPGTRLLVL.

This clonotype was observed at least ten times. This chain uses TRBV29-1 with TRBJ1-5; D not resolved. The germline gives CDR1 SQVTM, CDR2 ANQGSEA. Deletions cut 6 bases from V and 3 bases from J, with 12 bases between. The CDR3 runs to 13 residues. The CDR3 sequence: CSVIQSTNQPQHF. DNA of the CDR3: TGCAGCGTCATCCAGTCAACCAATCAGCCCCAGCATTTT.

This clonotype appeared a few times. DNA for the CDR3: TGTGCCAGCAGCTTTGGCGGACTAGCGGGAAGAGAGACCCAGTACTTC. Translated: CASSFGGLAGRETQYF. The chain employs TRBV11-1 and TRBJ2-5; 12 positions agree with TRBD2. The V segment lost 3 bases and the J segment 4 bases; nucleotides outside the gene matches: 6. The CDR3 runs 16 residues. Germline V gene lookup returns CDR1 SGHAT and CDR2 FQDESV (reference sequence).

This clonotype was seen many times. The chain employs TRBV20-1 and TRBJ2-3; D uncertain. Germline CDR1 reads DFQATT; CDR2 reads SNEGSKA (reference sequence). CDR3 length equals 12 residues. V lost 5 bases to trimming and J lost 4 bases, with 10 bases between them. CDR3 loop: CSADVRADTQYF. DNA of the CDR3: TGCAGTGCTGACGTAAGAGCAGATACGCAGTATTTT.

V usage is TRBV27 and J usage is TRBJ1-2, with TRBD1 matching 7 bases. Trimming took 2 bases from V and 4 from J; bases not matched to a gene: 4. CDR3 length equals 14 residues. CDR1 and CDR2 (germline): MNHEY, SMNVEV (reference sequence). Here the CDR3 reads CASSLRGGGYGYTF. The CDR3 DNA reads TGTGCCAGCAGTTTACGAGGGGGCGGCTATGGCTACACCTTC.

The table lists this clonotype with many counts. The chain links TRBV7-9 to TRBJ2-7; D is tentatively TRBD1 or TRBD2 (5 bases each). V was pared by 5 bases and J by 6 bases, with 17 bases between. The germline V gene has CDR1 SEHNR and CDR2 FQNEAQ (reference sequence). This CDR3 region has 14 residues. The CDR3 here is CASSPPAGRAEQYF. The CDR3 DNA sequence: TGTGCCAGCAGCCCACCCGCAGGGCGGGCCGAGCAGTACTTC.

The chain recombines TRBV9 with TRBJ2-3, with TRBD2 as a possible D gene (5 bases). This CDR3 has 16 amino acids. V lost 4 bases, J lost 0 bases, and 15 bases lay in between. The germline CDR1 and CDR2 sequences are SGDLS and YYNGEE. The chain's CDR3 is CASSPRELTSTDTQYF. In DNA, the CDR3 is TGTGCCAGCAGCCCGAGGGAACTAACTAGCACAGATACGCAGTATTTT.

In its sample, this clonotype was seen many times. This chain joins TRBV6-1 and TRBJ2-3; 9 bases align to TRBD2. V shed 6 bases, J shed 0 bases, and the junction held 7 bases outside the gene matches. Germline values: CDR1 MNHNS, CDR2 SASEGT. The CDR3 sequence is 16 residues long. CDR3 amino acids: CASSDASGASTDTQYF. For the CDR3, the DNA is TGTGCCAGCAGCGATGCTAGCGGGGCTAGCACAGATACGCAGTATTTT.